This T cell receptor (beta chain) was identified during a study of control samples from healthy donors and cancer patients (dated by TCRdb to the early 2020s). In regard to this clone: The antigen it binds to is not known. At one boundary the junction diverges from the germline segment, which might be a read error.

As encoded in the germline V gene (reference sequence), CDR1 is MNHNY while CDR2 is SVGAGI. Counted from cysteine to phenylalanine, this CDR3 has 14 amino acids. The only DNA kept is the CDR3, 42 bases in frame from the first base. The receptor library was made with the immunoSEQ multiplex PCR assay. This immuneACCESS table, as held by TCRdb, lists in-frame sequences with V and J called but not all clones. Of the missing ones, under half trace to an unresolved V gene in checked studies; the others have no known cause. Within this sample are about 160,000 clones, with around 90% of them counted one time only. Approximately 12% of the sample belongs to the ten largest clones.

The chain uses TRBV6-6 and TRBJ1-3; tentative D gene TRBD1, with 6 bases matching. The receptor was isolated from a man aged 25 to 40 in good health. The sample taken for sequencing was blood. The CDR3: CASRYPGVGNTIYF. The DNA sequence is given as TGTGCCAGCCGTTACCCAGGGGTGGGAAACACCATATATTTT.